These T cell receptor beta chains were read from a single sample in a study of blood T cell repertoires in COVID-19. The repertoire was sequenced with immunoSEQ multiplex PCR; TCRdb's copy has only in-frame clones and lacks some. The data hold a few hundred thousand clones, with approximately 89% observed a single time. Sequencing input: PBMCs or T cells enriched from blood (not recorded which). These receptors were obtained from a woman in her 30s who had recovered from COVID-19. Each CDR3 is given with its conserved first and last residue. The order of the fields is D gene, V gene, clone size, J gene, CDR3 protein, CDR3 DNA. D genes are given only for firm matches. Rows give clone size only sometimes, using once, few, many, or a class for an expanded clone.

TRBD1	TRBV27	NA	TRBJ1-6	CASSKNRPGQRTDFYNSPLHF	TGTGCCAGCAGTAAGAATCGCCCGGGACAGCGGACCGATTTCTATAATTCACCCCTCCACTTT
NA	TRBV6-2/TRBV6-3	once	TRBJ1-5	CASSYAGFNQPQHF	TGTGCCAGCAGTTATGCGGGGTTCAATCAGCCCCAGCATTTT
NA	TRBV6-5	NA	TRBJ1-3	CASRDSVTNTIYF	TGTGCCAGCAGGGACTCGGTTACCAACACCATATATTTT
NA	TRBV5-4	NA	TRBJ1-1	CASSFAGFYTEAFF	TGTGCCAGCAGCTTTGCGGGGTTCTACACTGAAGCTTTCTTT
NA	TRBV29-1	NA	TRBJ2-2	CSVSALLEGGELFF	TGCAGCGTTTCGGCCTTGTTGGAGGGCGGGGAGCTGTTTTTT
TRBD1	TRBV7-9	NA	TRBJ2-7	CASSQVAGGEQYF	TGTGCCAGCAGCCAGGTGGCAGGGGGCGAGCAGTACTTC
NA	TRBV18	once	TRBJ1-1	CASSPRTGDTEAFF	TGTGCCAGCTCACCAAGGACGGGGGACACTGAAGCTTTCTTT
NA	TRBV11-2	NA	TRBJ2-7	CASSLVKGYEQYF	TGTGCCAGCAGCTTAGTAAAGGGGTACGAGCAGTACTTC
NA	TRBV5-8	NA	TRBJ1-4	CASSLSGAVGAEKLFF	TGTGCCAGCAGCTTGAGTGGGGCCGTGGGGGCAGAAAAACTGTTTTTT
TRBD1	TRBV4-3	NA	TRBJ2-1	CASSQQGDPEQFF	TGCGCCAGCAGCCAACAGGGGGATCCTGAGCAGTTCTTC
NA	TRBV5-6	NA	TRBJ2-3	CASSLDPGADTQYF	TGTGCCAGCAGCTTGGACCCGGGAGCAGATACGCAGTATTTT
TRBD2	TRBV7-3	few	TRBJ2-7	CASSPSGGPYEQYF	TGTGCCAGCAGTCCCAGCGGGGGTCCCTACGAGCAGTACTTC
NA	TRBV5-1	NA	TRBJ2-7	CASSRYDLAYEQYF	TGCGCCAGCAGCCGATACGACTTGGCCTACGAGCAGTACTTC
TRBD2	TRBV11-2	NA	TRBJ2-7	CASSLETGGAYEQYF	TGTGCCAGCAGCTTGGAGACGGGAGGCGCCTACGAGCAGTACTTC
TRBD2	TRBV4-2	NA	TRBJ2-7	CASSQTSGGGTSGEQYF	TGTGCCAGCAGCCAAACTAGCGGGGGGGGCACCTCTGGGGAGCAGTACTTC
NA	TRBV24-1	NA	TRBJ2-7	CATSGLEYEQYF	TGTGCCACCAGTGGACTAGAATACGAGCAGTACTTC
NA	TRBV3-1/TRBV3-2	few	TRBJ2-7	CASSHTTPSYEQYF	TGTGCCAGCAGCCATACGACACCTTCCTACGAGCAGTACTTC
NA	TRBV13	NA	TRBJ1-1	CASPATGSSTEAFF	TGTGCCAGCCCCGCGACGGGGTCTAGCACTGAAGCTTTCTTT
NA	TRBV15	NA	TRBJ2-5	CATSSGLGLGETQYF	TGTGCCACCAGCAGTGGATTGGGCTTAGGAGAGACCCAGTACTTC
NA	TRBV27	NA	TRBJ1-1	CASSLQVVGTEAFF	TGTGCCAGCAGTTTGCAGGTTGTGGGCACTGAAGCTTTCTTT
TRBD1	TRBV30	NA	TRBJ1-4	CAWSAGTGGLHEKLFF	TGTGCCTGGAGTGCCGGGACAGGGGGCCTTCATGAAAAACTGTTTTTT
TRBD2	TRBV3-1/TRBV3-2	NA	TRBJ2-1	CASSHFPGGPKNEQFF	TGTGCCAGCAGCCATTTCCCGGGAGGGCCAAAAAATGAGCAGTTCTTC
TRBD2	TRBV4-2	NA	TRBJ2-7	CASSQRTSGSSYEQYF	TGTGCCAGCAGCCAAAGGACTAGCGGGAGTTCTTACGAGCAGTACTTC
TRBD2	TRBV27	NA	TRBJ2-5	CASSTLAGGRETQYF	TGTGCCAGCAGTACACTAGCGGGAGGAAGAGAGACCCAGTACTTC
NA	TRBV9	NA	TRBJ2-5	CASSVAVRQETQYF	TGTGCCAGCAGCGTAGCCGTCAGACAAGAGACCCAGTACTTC
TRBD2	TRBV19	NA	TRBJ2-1	CASTIAGGPSNEQFF	TGTGCCAGTACAATAGCGGGAGGGCCCTCTAATGAGCAGTTCTTC
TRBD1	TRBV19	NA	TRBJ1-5	CASSIRDSGQPQHF	TGTGCCAGTAGTATCCGGGACAGCGGACAGCCCCAGCATTTT
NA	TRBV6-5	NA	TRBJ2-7	CASVSRVGSYEQYF	TGTGCCAGCGTAAGCCGGGTCGGCTCCTACGAGCAGTACTTC
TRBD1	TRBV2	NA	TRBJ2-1	CASSEMGQYYNEQFF	TGTGCCAGCAGTGAAATGGGACAGTACTACAATGAGCAGTTCTTC
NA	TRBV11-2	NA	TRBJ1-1	CASSSASGPWNTEAFF	TGTGCCAGCAGCTCCGCCAGTGGCCCATGGAACACTGAAGCTTTCTTT
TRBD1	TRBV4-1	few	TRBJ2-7	CASSPTPDRTSYEQYF	TGCGCCAGCAGCCCGACCCCGGACAGGACCTCCTACGAGCAGTACTTC
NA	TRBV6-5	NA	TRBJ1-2	CAARPDSNYGYTF	TGTGCCGCACGTCCAGACAGTAACTATGGCTACACCTTC
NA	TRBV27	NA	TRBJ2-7	CASSLLARPTAAYEQYF	TGTGCCAGCAGTTTGTTGGCACGTCCAACAGCCGCCTACGAGCAGTACTTC
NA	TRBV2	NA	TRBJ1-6	CASSERSSYNSPLHF	TGTGCCAGCAGTGAAAGGAGCTCCTATAATTCACCCCTCCACTTT
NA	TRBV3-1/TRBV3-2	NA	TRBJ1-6	CASSQGGSPLHF	TGTGCCAGCAGCCAAGGTGGCTCACCCCTCCACTTT
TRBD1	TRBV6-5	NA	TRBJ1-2	CASSYQPGGMRGYTF	TGTGCCAGCAGTTACCAACCAGGGGGGATGAGAGGCTACACCTTC
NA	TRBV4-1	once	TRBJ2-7	CASSQDQAYEQYF	TGCGCCAGCAGCCAAGATCAGGCCTACGAGCAGTACTTC
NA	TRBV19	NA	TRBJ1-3	CASMRETGNTIYF	TGTGCCAGTATGAGAGAAACTGGAAACACCATATATTTT
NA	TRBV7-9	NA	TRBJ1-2	CASTDPRRTKIPNYGYTF	TGTGCCAGCACCGACCCCCGAAGGACAAAAATACCCAACTATGGCTACACCTTC
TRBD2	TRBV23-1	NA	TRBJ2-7	CASSLGPSGYEQYF	TGCGCCAGCAGTCTGGGTCCTAGCGGCTACGAGCAGTACTTC
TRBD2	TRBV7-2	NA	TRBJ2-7	CASSLGLAGGDEQYF	TGTGCCAGCAGCTTAGGACTAGCGGGAGGCGACGAGCAGTACTTC
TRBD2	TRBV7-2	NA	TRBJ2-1	CASFRAGVSNEQFF	TGTGCCAGCTTCCGCGCGGGAGTGTCAAATGAGCAGTTCTTC
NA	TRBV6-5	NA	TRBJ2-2	CASSNVQSGELFF	TGTGCCAGCAGTAATGTCCAGTCCGGGGAGCTGTTTTTT
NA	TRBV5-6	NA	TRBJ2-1	CASSLWGSGPYNEQFF	TGTGCCAGCAGCTTGTGGGGTAGCGGCCCATACAATGAGCAGTTCTTC
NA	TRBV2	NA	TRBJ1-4	CASSEGRFFNEKLFF	TGTGCCAGCAGTGAGGGGCGCTTCTTTAATGAAAAACTGTTTTTT
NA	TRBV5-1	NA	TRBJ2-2	CASSIARGTGELFF	TGCGCCAGCAGCATTGCCCGGGGCACCGGGGAGCTGTTTTTT
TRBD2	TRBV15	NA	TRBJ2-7	CATSRGLAGVREQYF	TGTGCCACCAGCCGGGGACTAGCGGGAGTTCGGGAGCAGTACTTC
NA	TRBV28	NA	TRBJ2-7	CASSLETAISYEQYF	TGTGCCAGCAGTTTGGAGACAGCTATCTCCTACGAGCAGTACTTC
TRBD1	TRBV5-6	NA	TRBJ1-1	CASSTGTGGLIVGDTEAFF	TGTGCCAGCAGCACGGGGACAGGGGGTTTAATTGTCGGCGACACTGAAGCTTTCTTT
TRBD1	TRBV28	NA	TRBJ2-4	CASSLTGTALAKNIQYF	TGTGCCAGCAGCCTCACGGGGACAGCCCTAGCCAAAAACATTCAGTACTTC
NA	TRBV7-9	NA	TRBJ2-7	CASRITGQTYEQYF	TGTGCCAGCAGGATCACGGGACAAACCTACGAGCAGTACTTC
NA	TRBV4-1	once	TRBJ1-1	CASSQVGGFEGYEAFF	TGCGCCAGCAGCCAAGTCGGAGGCTTCGAGGGTTATGAGGCTTTCTTT